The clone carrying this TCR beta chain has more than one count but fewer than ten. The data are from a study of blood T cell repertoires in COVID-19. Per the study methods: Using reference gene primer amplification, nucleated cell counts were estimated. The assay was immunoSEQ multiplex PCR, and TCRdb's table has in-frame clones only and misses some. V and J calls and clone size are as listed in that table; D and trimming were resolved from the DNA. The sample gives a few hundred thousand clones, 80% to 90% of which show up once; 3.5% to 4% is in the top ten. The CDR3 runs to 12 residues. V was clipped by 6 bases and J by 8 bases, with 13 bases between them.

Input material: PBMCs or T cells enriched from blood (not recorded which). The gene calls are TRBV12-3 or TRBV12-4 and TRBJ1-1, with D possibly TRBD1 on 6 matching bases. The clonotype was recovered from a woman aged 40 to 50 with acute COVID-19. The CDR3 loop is CASRMGGLEAFF. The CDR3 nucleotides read TGTGCCAGCAGAATGGGGGGGCTCGAAGCTTTCTTT.